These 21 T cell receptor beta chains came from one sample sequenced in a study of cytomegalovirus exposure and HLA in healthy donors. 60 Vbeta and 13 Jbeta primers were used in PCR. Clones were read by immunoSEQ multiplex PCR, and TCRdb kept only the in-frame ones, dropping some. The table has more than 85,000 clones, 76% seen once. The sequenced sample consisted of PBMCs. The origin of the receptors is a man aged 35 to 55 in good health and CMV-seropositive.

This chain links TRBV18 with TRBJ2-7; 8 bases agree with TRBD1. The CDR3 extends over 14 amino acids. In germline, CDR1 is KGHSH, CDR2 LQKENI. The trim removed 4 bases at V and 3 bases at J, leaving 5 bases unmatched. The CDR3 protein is CASSLMDRDYEQYF. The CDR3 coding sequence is TGTGCCAGCTCACTTATGGACAGGGACTACGAGCAGTACTTC.

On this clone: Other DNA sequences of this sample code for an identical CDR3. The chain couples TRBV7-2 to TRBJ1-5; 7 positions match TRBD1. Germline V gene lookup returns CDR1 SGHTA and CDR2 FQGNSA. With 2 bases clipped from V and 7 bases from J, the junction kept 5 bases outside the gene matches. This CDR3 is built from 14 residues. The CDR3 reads CASSLRQGGQPQHF. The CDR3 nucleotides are TGTGCCAGCAGCTTAAGGCAGGGGGGACAGCCCCAGCATTTT.

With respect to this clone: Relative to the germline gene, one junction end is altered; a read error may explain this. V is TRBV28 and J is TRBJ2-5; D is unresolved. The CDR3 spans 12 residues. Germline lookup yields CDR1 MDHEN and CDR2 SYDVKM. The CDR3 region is CASTQPREAQYF. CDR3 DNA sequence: TGTGCCAGCACCCAACCCCGAGAGGCCCAGTACTTC.

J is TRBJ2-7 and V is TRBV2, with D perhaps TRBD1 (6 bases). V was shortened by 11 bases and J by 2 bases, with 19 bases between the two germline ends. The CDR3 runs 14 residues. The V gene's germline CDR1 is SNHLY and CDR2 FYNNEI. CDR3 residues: CAGYRATVTYEQYF. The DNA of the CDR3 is TGTGCCGGGTACAGGGCTACCGTAACCTACGAGCAGTACTTC.

The CDR3 DNA reads TGTGCCTGGAGTGCACGGGGGGTTAGAGATTCACCCCTCCACTTT. Translation: CAWSARGVRDSPLHF. This chain links TRBV30 with TRBJ1-6, with a possible D match to TRBD1 (5 bases). V lost 1 base and J 8 bases, leaving 15 bases between the germline ends. CDR1 and CDR2 (germline): GTSNPN, SVGIG (reference sequence). The CDR3 contains 15 residues.

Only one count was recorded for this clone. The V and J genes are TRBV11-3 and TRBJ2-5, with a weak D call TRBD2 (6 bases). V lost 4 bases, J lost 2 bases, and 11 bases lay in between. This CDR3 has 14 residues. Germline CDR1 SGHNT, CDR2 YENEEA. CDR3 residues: CASSSRDFQETQYF. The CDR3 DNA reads TGTGCCAGCAGCTCCAGGGACTTTCAAGAGACCCAGTACTTC.

This CDR3 reads CASSPVQGTSGNTIYF. CDR3 DNA: TGTGCCAGCAGTCCGGTTCAGGGAACCTCTGGAAACACCATATATTTT. The chain has TRBV2 and TRBJ1-3; possibly TRBD1 for D (5 bases). Germline loops: CDR1 SNHLY, CDR2 FYNNEI. The CDR3 contains 16 residues. Trimming left V 5 bases short and J 0 bases short, with 14 bases between.

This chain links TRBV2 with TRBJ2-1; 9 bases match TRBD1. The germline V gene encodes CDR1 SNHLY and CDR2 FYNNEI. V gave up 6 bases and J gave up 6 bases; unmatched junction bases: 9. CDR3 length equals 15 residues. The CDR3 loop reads CASRAGTGIANEQFF. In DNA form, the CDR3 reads TGTGCCAGCAGGGCCGGGACAGGGATAGCCAATGAGCAGTTCTTC. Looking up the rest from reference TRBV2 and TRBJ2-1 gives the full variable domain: EPEVTQTPSHQVTQMGQEVILRCVPISNHLYFYWYRQILGQKVEFLVSFYNNEISEKSEIFDDQFSVERPDGSNFTLKIRSTKLEDSAMYFCASRAGTGIANEQFFGPGTRLTVL.

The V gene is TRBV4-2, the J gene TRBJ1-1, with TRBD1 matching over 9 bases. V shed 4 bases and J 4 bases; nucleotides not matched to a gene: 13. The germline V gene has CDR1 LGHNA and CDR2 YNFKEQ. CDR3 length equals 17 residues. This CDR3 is CASSPGTGKLWSTEAFF. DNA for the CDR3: TGTGCCAGCAGCCCAGGGACAGGGAAGCTATGGAGCACTGAAGCTTTCTTT.

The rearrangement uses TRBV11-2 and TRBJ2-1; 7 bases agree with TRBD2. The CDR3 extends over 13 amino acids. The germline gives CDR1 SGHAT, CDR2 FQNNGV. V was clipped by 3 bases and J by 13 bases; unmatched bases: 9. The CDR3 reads CASSFTSLAAQFF. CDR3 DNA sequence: TGTGCCAGCAGCTTCACCTCGCTAGCGGCCCAGTTCTTC.

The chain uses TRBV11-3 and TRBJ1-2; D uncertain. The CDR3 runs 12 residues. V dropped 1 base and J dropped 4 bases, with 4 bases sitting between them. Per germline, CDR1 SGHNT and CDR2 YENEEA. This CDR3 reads CASSLASYGYTF. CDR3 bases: TGTGCCAGCAGCTTAGCCTCCTATGGCTACACCTTC. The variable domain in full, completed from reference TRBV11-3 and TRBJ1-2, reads EAGVVQSPRYKIIEKKQPVAFWCNPISGHNTLYWYLQNLGQGPELLIRYENEEAVDDSQLPKDRFSAERLKGVDSTLKIQPAELGDSAVYLCASSLASYGYTFGSGTRLTVV.

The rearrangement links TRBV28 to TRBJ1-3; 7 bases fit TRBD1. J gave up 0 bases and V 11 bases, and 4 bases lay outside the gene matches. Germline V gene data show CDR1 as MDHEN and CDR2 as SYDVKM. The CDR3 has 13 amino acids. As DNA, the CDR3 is TGTGCCCTCCAGGGGGGCTCTGGAAACACCATATATTTT. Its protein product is CALQGGSGNTIYF. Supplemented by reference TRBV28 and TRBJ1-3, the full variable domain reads DVKVTQSSRYLVKRTGEKVFLECVQDMDHENMFWYRQDPGLGLRLIYFSYDVKMKEKGDIPEGYSVSREKKERFSLILESASTNQTSMYLCALQGGSGNTIYFGEGSWLTVV.

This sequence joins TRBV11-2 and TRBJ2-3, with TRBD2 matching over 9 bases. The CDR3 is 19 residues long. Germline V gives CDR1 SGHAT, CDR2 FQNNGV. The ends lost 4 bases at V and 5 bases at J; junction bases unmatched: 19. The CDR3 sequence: CASSSSKGSLREGRDTQYF. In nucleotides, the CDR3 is TGTGCCAGCAGCTCCTCTAAGGGTAGCTTGCGGGAGGGCCGAGATACGCAGTATTTT.

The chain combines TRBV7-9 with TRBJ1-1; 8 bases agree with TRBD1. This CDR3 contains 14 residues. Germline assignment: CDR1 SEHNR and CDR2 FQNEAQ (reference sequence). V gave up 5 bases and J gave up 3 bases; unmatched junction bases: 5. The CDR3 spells CASSAPGGDTEAFF. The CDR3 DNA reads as TGTGCCAGCAGCGCGCCAGGGGGCGACACTGAAGCTTTCTTT.

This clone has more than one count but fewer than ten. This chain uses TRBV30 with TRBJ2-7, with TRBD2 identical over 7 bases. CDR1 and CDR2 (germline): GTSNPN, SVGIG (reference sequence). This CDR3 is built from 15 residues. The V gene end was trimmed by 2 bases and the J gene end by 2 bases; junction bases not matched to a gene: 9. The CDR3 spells CAWSLGRGGPYEQYF. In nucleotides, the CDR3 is TGTGCCTGGAGTTTAGGCCGGGGAGGGCCCTACGAGCAGTACTTC. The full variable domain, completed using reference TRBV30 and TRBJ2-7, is SQTIHQWPATLVQPVGSPLSLECTVEGTSNPNLYWYRQAAGRGLQLLFYSVGIGQISSEVPQNLSASRPQDRQFILSSKKLLLSDSGFYLCAWSLGRGGPYEQYFGPGTRLTVT.

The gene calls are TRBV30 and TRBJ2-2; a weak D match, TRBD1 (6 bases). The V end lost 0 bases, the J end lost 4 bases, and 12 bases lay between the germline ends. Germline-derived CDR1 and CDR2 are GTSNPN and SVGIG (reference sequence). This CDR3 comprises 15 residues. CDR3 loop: CAWSVRDIFTGELFF. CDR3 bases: TGTGCCTGGAGTGTAAGGGACATATTCACCGGGGAGCTGTTTTTT.

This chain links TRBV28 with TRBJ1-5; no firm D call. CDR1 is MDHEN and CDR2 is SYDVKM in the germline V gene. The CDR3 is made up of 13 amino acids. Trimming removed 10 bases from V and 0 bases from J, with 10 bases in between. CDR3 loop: CAINSDSNQPQHF. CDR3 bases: TGTGCCATTAACTCCGATAGCAATCAGCCCCAGCATTTT.

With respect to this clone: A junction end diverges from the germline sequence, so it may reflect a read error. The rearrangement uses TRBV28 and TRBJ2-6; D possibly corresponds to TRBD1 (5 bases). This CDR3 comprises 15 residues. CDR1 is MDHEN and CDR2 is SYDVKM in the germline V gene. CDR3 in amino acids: CASSFEGSGANGLTF. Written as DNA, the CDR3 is TGTGCCAGCAGTTTCGAAGGCTCTGGGGCCAACGGCCTGACTTTC.

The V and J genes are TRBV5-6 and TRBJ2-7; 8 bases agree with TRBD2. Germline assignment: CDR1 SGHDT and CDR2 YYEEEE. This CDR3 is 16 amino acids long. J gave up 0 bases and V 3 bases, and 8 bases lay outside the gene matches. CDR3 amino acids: CASSWKTSGNSYEQYF. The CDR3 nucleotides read TGTGCCAGCAGCTGGAAAACTAGCGGCAACTCCTACGAGCAGTACTTC.

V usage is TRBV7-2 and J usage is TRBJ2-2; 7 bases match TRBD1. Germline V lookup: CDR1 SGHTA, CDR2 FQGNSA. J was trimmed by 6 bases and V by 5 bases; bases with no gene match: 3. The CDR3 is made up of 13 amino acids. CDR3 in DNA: TGTACCAGCAGCCCGACAGGGCCCGGGGAGCTGTTTTTT. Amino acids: CTSSPTGPGELFF.

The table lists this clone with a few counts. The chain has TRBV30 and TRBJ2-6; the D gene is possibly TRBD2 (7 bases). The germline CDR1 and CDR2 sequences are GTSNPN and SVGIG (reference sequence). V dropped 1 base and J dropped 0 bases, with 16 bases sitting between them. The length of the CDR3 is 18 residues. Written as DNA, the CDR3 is TGTGCCTGGAGTGGAGGGGGGGGGTGGCTCTCTGGGGCCAACGTCCTGACTTTC. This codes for CAWSGGGGWLSGANVLTF.